A selection of T cell receptor beta chains follows, all from one sample in a study of Ad26.COV2.S vaccination and SARS-CoV-2 variants. Using immunoSEQ multiplex PCR, the repertoire was profiled, and TCRdb retains in-frame clones only, with some absent. Among about 350,000 clones, about 92% were seen once, and the ten largest hold around 4.2%. The sequenced sample was peripheral blood, obtained after recovery from COVID-19. All receptors come from a human donor who had recovered from COVID-19. Both conserved end residues are part of each CDR3. The D gene is left open where the match is weak. Clone size appears in some rows only: once, few, many, or a class for an expanded clone.

V	J	D	length	size	CDR3	DNA
TRBV5-6	TRBJ1-6	.	19	.	CASPPLGSKSPKYNSPLHF	TGTGCCAGCCCCCCGTTAGGCTCCAAAAGTCCTAAATATAATTCACCCCTCCACTTT
TRBV12-3/TRBV12-4	TRBJ1-5	.	11	once	CASSLAQPQHF	TGTGCCAGCAGTCTAGCTCAGCCCCAGCATTTT
TRBV19	TRBJ2-7	TRBD2	16	.	CASSTAGGLGPYEQYF	TGTGCCAGTAGTACTGCCGGGGGGTTGGGCCCCTACGAGCAGTACTTC
TRBV11-2	TRBJ2-3	TRBD2	15	.	CASSLVLADTDTQYF	TGTGCCAGCAGCTTAGTCCTAGCGGACACAGATACGCAGTATTTT
TRBV27	TRBJ1-5	TRBD1	16	.	CASSLSWAGGRQPQHF	TGTGCCAGCAGTTTATCTTGGGCAGGGGGAAGGCAGCCCCAGCATTTT
TRBV9	TRBJ2-1	.	14	.	CASSVVGAVGEQFF	TGTGCCAGCAGCGTAGTGGGTGCGGTGGGTGAGCAGTTCTTC
TRBV7-2	TRBJ2-1	TRBD2	19	few	CASSVTGLAGASSYNEQFF	TGTGCCAGCAGCGTGACGGGACTAGCGGGCGCAAGCTCCTACAATGAGCAGTTCTTC
TRBV9	TRBJ2-5	.	14	.	CASSVGRYLETQYF	TGTGCCAGCAGCGTAGGGAGGTACCTTGAGACCCAGTACTTC
TRBV9	TRBJ1-2	TRBD1	14	.	CASSTGQGRYGYTF	TGTGCCAGCAGCACCGGACAGGGTAGATATGGCTACACCTTC
TRBV10-2	TRBJ2-3	TRBD2	15	.	CASRGERGVTDTQYF	TGCGCCAGCAGGGGTGAGCGGGGGGTAACAGATACGCAGTATTTT
TRBV2	TRBJ1-1	.	17	once	CASSEGPVGGMNTEAFF	TGTGCCAGCAGTGAAGGGCCGGTGGGGGGGATGAACACTGAAGCTTTCTTT